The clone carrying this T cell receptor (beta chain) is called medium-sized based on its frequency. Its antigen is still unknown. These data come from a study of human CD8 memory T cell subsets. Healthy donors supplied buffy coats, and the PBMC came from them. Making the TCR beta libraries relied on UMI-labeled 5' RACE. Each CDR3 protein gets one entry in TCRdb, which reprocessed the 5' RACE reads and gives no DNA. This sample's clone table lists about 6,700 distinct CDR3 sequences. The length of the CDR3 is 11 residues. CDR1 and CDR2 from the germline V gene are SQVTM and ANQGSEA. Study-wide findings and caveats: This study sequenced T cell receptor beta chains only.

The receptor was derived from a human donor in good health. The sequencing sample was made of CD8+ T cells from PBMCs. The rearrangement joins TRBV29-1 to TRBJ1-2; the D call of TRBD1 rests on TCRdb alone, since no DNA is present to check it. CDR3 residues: CSAFGGAGYTF.